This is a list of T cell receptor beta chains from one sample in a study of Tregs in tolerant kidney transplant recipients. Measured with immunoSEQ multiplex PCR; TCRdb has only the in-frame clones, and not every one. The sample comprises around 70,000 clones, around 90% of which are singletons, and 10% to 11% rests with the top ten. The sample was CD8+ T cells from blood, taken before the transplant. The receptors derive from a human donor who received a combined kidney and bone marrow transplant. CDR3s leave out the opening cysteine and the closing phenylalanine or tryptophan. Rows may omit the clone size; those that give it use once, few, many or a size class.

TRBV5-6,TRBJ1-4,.,ASSFWQAHNEKLF
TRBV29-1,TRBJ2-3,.,SVEDLGAGGTDTQY
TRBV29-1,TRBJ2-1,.,SVEGLALGSYNEQF
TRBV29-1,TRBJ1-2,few,SVETGGGGYT
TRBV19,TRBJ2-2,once,ASRLAAFGGELF
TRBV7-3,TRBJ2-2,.,ASSPLGDRGSGELF
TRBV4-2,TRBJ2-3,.,ASSQEVSGVAQY
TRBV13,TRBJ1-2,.,ASSIAQGQFHYGYT
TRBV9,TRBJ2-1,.,ASSGTSGRFGEQF
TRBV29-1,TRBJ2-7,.,SVLGGGVYEQY
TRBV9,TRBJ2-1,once,ASSPRDSNEQF
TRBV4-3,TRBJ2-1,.,ASSQVRGNEQF
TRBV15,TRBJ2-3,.,ATSVTSGTGMEGTDTQY
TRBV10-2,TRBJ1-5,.,ASSELQGSNQPQH
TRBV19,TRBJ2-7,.,ASSPTSGVSYEQY
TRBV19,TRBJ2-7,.,ASSVGGASYEQY
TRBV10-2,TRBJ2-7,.,ASTFGGGLDEQY
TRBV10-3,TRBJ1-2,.,AISGDGPNYGCT
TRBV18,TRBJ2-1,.,ASSFRDRVRGEQF
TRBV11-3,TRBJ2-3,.,ASSYGLAGNTDTQY
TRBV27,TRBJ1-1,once,ASSLRTGGVLNTEAF
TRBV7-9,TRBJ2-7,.,ASSLVSRGQNEQY
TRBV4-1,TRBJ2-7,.,ASSLQGPLLSYEQY
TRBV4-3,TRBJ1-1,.,ASSHWGQAF
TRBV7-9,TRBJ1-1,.,ASSHPMQMNTEAF
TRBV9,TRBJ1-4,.,ASSVGTTTRERKLF
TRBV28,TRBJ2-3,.,ASSGHTDTQY
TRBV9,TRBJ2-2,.,ASSYRGSGELF
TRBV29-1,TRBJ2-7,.,SVTFKNEQY
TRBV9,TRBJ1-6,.,ASSAYVFARDSPLH
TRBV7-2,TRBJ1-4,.,ASSLGAGRNEKLF
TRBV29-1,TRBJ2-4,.,SVLAGGAKNIQY
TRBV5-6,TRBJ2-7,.,ASSLGRGSYEQY
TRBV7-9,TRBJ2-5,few,ASSSLGLAAEQETQY
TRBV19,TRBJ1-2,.,ASSIWADYYGYT
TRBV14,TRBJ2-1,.,ASSGRDRGVGSYNEQF
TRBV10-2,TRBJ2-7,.,ASSDRGYDEQY
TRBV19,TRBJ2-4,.,ASSIDGLAGSKNIQY
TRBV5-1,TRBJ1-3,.,ASSGTVPSSGNTIY
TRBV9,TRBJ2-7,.,ASSIKGQASYEQY
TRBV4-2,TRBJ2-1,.,ASSQGEGLAGGNNEQF
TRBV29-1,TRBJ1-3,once,SAAQGSGNTIY
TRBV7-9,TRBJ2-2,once,ASSLARETGELF
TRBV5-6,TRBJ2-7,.,ASSSIAGQGNNEQY
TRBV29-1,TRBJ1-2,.,SVTGGGYGYT
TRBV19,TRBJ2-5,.,ASSIGLETQY
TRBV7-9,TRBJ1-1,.,ASSKDTLNTEAF
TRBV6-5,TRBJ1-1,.,ASRRGTVSNTEAF
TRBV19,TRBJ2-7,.,ASSIEEGLVYEQY
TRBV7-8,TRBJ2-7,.,ASSLASIYEQY